This T cell receptor (beta chain) was sequenced during a study of response to subunit inactivated influenza vaccine. Study-wide points: After each seasonal influenza vaccination, few new T cells are recruited, the authors suggested.

The CDR3 is made up of 15 amino acids. Trimming removed 3 bases from V and 6 bases from J, with 15 bases in between. Germline V gene lookup returns CDR1 SGHTA and CDR2 FQGNSA. MiXCR was run by TCRdb on the RT-PCR reads, yielding one entry per CDR3 protein. The table shows roughly 460,000 distinct CDR3 sequences, with roughly 11% occurring only once. Worth noting for this clonotype: Antigen: not known.

The chain joins TRBV7-2 to TRBJ2-1; tentative D call: TRBD1 (6 bases). The receptor was isolated from a man aged 50-60 years who received an inactivated influenza vaccine. This material consisted of PBMCs from blood, taken 40 to 50 days after vaccination. The CDR3 is CASSFAQGPFNEQFF. The CDR3 nucleotides are TGTGCCAGCAGCTTTGCCCAGGGGCCCTTCAATGAGCAGTTCTTC.